One sample yielded the 27 T cell receptor beta chains listed below, sequenced in a study of identical twins. TCRdb reprocessed the 5' RACE reads via MiXCR and lists one record per CDR3 protein. Of fewer than 900,000 distinct CDR3 sequences in the sample, 18% were seen once. These data are also associated with another study on T cells expressing NK-cell markers.

The sequenced sample consisted of PBMCs. These receptors all stem from a woman aged 18-29 years in good health.

This clonotype was recorded at least ten times. This sequence joins TRBV6-6 and TRBJ1-1; D gene unclear. The CDR3 spans 13 residues. Between the trimmed V and J ends, which lost 2 bases and 8 bases, there was a span of 12 bases. The germline gives CDR1 MNHNY, CDR2 SVGAGI (reference sequence). The CDR3, as DNA: TGTGCCAGCAGTTACGCCGGTTTAAGGGAAGCTTTCTTT. Protein sequence: CASSYAGLREAFF.

This clonotype showed up many times. This rearrangement joins TRBV6-2 or TRBV6-3 to TRBJ1-2, with D tentatively TRBD1 (5 bases). CDR1 and CDR2 (germline): MNHEY, SVGEGT. Trimming removed 6 bases at V and 0 bases at J, with 5 bases between. The CDR3 totals 12 residues. In DNA form, the CDR3 reads TGTGCCAGCAGGACAGCTAACTATGGCTACACCTTC. Translated, it gives CASRTANYGYTF.

This clonotype was detected a few times. The chain links TRBV3-1 to TRBJ2-7; D is perhaps TRBD1 (6 bases). CDR3 size: 14 residues. V was trimmed by 4 bases and J by 0 bases, leaving 10 bases between them. Germline assignment: CDR1 LGHDT and CDR2 YNNKEL (reference sequence). Written as DNA, the CDR3 is TGTGCCAGCAGCCCTCAGGGGAGCTCCTACGAGCAGTACTTC. Translation gives CASSPQGSSYEQYF.

This clonotype came up many times. This chain connects TRBV20-1 to TRBJ1-1, with 9 nucleotides matching TRBD1. Unmatched junction bases numbered 4, after V lost 4 bases and J lost 1 base. Germline CDR1 is DFQATT and CDR2 is SNEGSKA (reference sequence). The CDR3 loop spans 14 amino acids. CDR3 DNA: TGCAGTGCTATAGACAGGGGGGGGAACACTGAAGCTTTCTTT. Its protein product is CSAIDRGGNTEAFF.

This clonotype appeared a few times. The gene calls are TRBV6-5 and TRBJ2-7; D perhaps matches TRBD2 (6 bases). The CDR3 is 16 amino acids. The V end lost 0 bases, the J end lost 3 bases, and 15 bases lay between the germline ends. Germline lookup yields CDR1 MNHEY and CDR2 SVGAGI. The CDR3 nucleotides read TGTGCCAGCAGTTACTCGAACCGGGACTCCCACTACGAGCAGTACTTC. It specifies CASSYSNRDSHYEQYF.

V is TRBV20-1 and J is TRBJ2-3, with D perhaps TRBD1 or TRBD2 (5 bases each). The CDR3 spans 13 residues. Trimming pared 5 bases from V and 2 bases from J, leaving 11 bases between. The germline V gene has CDR1 DFQATT and CDR2 SNEGSKA (reference sequence). CDR3 protein: CSALRDDTDTQYF. CDR3 DNA: TGCAGTGCTCTACGGGACGACACAGATACGCAGTATTTT.

This clonotype has a handful of counts. V is TRBV5-1 and J is TRBJ2-2; possible D gene TRBD1, 6 bases. The CDR3 covers 13 residues. The ends were cut back, 6 bases at V and 3 bases at J, with 9 bases in the middle. Germline lookup yields CDR1 SGHRS and CDR2 YFSETQ. The CDR3 DNA is TGCGCCAGCACCTGGACAGACACCGGGGAGCTGTTTTTT. Translation: CASTWTDTGELFF.

The chain employs TRBV18 and TRBJ2-2; the D is unclear. CDR1 is KGHSH and CDR2 is LQKENI in the germline V gene. The CDR3 contains 17 residues. V was pared by 5 bases and J by 0 bases, with 16 bases between. CDR3 in amino acids: CASSSRPMDPNTGELFF. In DNA form, the CDR3 reads TGTGCCAGCTCATCCCGACCAATGGACCCGAACACCGGGGAGCTGTTTTTT.

The chain joins TRBV20-1 to TRBJ1-6; TRBD1 agrees at 10 bases. The CDR3 has 14 amino acids. Per the germline V gene, CDR1 is DFQATT and CDR2 is SNEGSKA (reference sequence). V was clipped by 3 bases and J by 9 bases; unmatched bases: 5. The CDR3 DNA reads as TGCAGTGCTAGGGGGACAGGGGAGAGTTCACCCCTCCACTTT. It translates to CSARGTGESSPLHF.

The chain joins TRBV20-1 to TRBJ2-7, with no clear D. Trimming removed 4 bases at V and 3 bases at J, with 10 bases between. Germline V gene lookup returns CDR1 DFQATT and CDR2 SNEGSKA (reference sequence). The CDR3 runs to 12 residues. In nucleotides, the CDR3 is TGCAGTGCTAACAGAATTGACTACGAGCAGTACTTC. This translates into CSANRIDYEQYF.

The sample holds a few counts of this clonotype. The CDR3 spells CSAKPGGKETQYF. CDR3 in DNA: TGCAGTGCCAAACCTGGAGGGAAAGAGACCCAGTACTTC. V is TRBV20-1 and J is TRBJ2-5; TRBD2 is a possible D gene (6 bases). Trimming cost V 6 bases and J 3 bases, with 14 bases left between them. This CDR3 comprises 13 residues. CDR1 DFQATT and CDR2 SNEGSKA come from the germline V gene (reference sequence).

This clonotype was counted a few times. This rearrangement joins TRBV20-1 to TRBJ1-4; no reliable D call. This CDR3 comprises 11 residues. Germline V gives CDR1 DFQATT, CDR2 SNEGSKA (reference sequence). Trimming cost V 3 bases and J 6 bases, with 5 bases left between them. This CDR3 reads CSASVDEKLFF. The CDR3 bases are TGCAGTGCTAGCGTGGATGAAAAACTGTTTTTT.

This clonotype appeared a few times. The chain employs TRBV12-3 or TRBV12-4 and TRBJ2-3; TRBD1 is a possible D gene (5 bases). V lost 2 bases and J lost 3, with 12 bases in between. This CDR3 region has 15 residues. The CDR3 region has the DNA TGTGCCAGCAGTTTACCAGGGAAGGGAACAGATACGCAGTATTTT. Translating gives CASSLPGKGTDTQYF.

This clonotype was picked up a small number of times. CDR3 DNA sequence: TGCAGTGCGGATAGGACTAGCGGGGGACTAGATACGCAGTATTTT. It encodes CSADRTSGGLDTQYF. V is TRBV20-1 and J is TRBJ2-3; the match to TRBD2 covers 13 bases. CDR1 is DFQATT and CDR2 is SNEGSKA in the germline V gene (reference sequence). Trimming removed 6 bases from V and 5 bases from J; junction bases left unmatched: 8. The CDR3 consists of 15 residues.

This clonotype showed up just a few times. The chain joins TRBV12-3 or TRBV12-4 to TRBJ1-6; 7 positions match TRBD1. The CDR3 contains 14 residues. The trim removed 6 bases at V and 10 bases at J, leaving 9 bases unmatched. This CDR3 is CASSITGDWSPLHF. CDR3 nucleotide sequence: TGTGCCAGCAGCATAACAGGGGATTGGTCACCCCTCCACTTT.

This chain connects TRBV7-9 to TRBJ2-7; perhaps D is TRBD1 or TRBD2 (5 bases each). Trimming removed 1 base at V and 3 bases at J, with 13 bases between. Germline V gene lookup returns CDR1 SEHNR and CDR2 FQNEAQ (reference sequence). This CDR3 region has 15 residues. This CDR3 reads CASSLGDGTFYEQYF. The CDR3 bases are TGTGCCAGCAGCTTAGGGGACGGCACCTTCTACGAGCAGTACTTC.

This clonotype was counted only a few times. The CDR3 region is CASSLGLGSTDTQYF. DNA for the CDR3: TGTGCCAGCAGTTTAGGGCTAGGAAGCACAGATACGCAGTATTTT. The chain uses TRBV12-3 or TRBV12-4 and TRBJ2-3; no clear D gene. V was shortened by 1 base and J by 0 bases, with 8 bases between the two germline ends. The CDR3 extends over 15 amino acids.

V is TRBV29-1 and J is TRBJ2-1, with no clear D. This CDR3 region has 10 residues. Germline lookup yields CDR1 SQVTM and CDR2 ANQGSEA. Trimming took 4 bases from V and 10 from J, leaving 8 bases between them. CDR3 loop: CSVGSVEQFF. The CDR3 nucleotides read TGCAGCGTTGGGAGCGTCGAGCAGTTCTTC.

The chain carries TRBV20-1 and TRBJ2-5, with TRBD2 matching over 10 bases. CDR3 size: 16 residues. CDR1 and CDR2 (germline): DFQATT, SNEGSKA (reference sequence). The trim removed 3 bases at V and 1 base at J, leaving 8 bases unmatched. CDR3 coding DNA: TGCAGTGCTAGCCCAATCCAGCGGGGGGGCCAAGAGACCCAGTACTTC. Translating gives CSASPIQRGGQETQYF.

This chain joins TRBV5-1 and TRBJ1-6; D uncertain. The germline V and J ends were trimmed by 1 base and 5 bases, with 13 bases remaining between them. This CDR3 contains 16 residues. CDR1 SGHRS and CDR2 YFSETQ come from the germline V gene. The CDR3 coding sequence is TGCGCCAGCAGCTTGATAATAGGCAACGATAATTCACCCCTCCACTTT. It codes for CASSLIIGNDNSPLHF.

Only a few counts were recorded for this clonotype. J is TRBJ2-3 and V is TRBV6-1; 7 bases match TRBD2. The CDR3 contains 16 residues. Germline V lookup: CDR1 MNHNS, CDR2 SASEGT. The J segment lost 6 bases and the V segment lost 7 bases, leaving 16 bases of the junction unmatched. This CDR3 is CASTFLVGGVLDTQYF. The CDR3 DNA reads as TGTGCCAGCACCTTCCTCGTGGGAGGGGTCTTGGATACGCAGTATTTT.

The sample holds a few counts of this clonotype. This chain joins TRBV3-1 and TRBJ2-2, with no clear D. V was trimmed by 3 bases and J by 0 bases, leaving 8 bases between them. The germline gives CDR1 LGHDT, CDR2 YNNKEL (reference sequence). This CDR3 contains 15 residues. CDR3 region: CASSHTHTNTGELFF. The CDR3, as DNA: TGTGCCAGCAGCCATACACATACGAACACCGGGGAGCTGTTTTTT.

This clonotype appeared a few times. The rearrangement uses TRBV10-3 and TRBJ2-7; 11 bases align to TRBD2. The germline V gene encodes CDR1 ENHRY and CDR2 SYGVKD. The trim removed 3 bases at V and 3 bases at J, leaving 7 bases unmatched. CDR3 length equals 16 residues. CDR3 residues: CAISDRGTSGFYEQYF. CDR3 in DNA: TGTGCCATCAGTGACCGGGGGACTAGCGGTTTCTACGAGCAGTACTTC.

J is TRBJ1-2 and V is TRBV12-3 or TRBV12-4, with 7 bases identical to TRBD1. V dropped 2 bases and J dropped 4; count of bases not matched to a gene: 13. The CDR3 is 17 amino acids. The CDR3 DNA is TGTGCCAGCAGTTTACCCGGGCAGGGGGATCCAGCCTATGGCTACACCTTC. The encoded protein is CASSLPGQGDPAYGYTF.

V gene TRBV10-2 combines with J gene TRBJ2-7, with a possible D match to TRBD2 (5 bases). Per germline, CDR1 WSHSY and CDR2 SAAADI. V was trimmed by 6 bases and J by 2 bases, leaving 17 bases between them. This CDR3 comprises 15 residues. DNA of the CDR3: TGCGCCAGCAGCCCGAGGGTATCGGGGACCTACGAGCAGTACTTC. As protein: CASSPRVSGTYEQYF.

The genes are TRBV5-1 and TRBJ2-7, with TRBD1 identical over 8 bases. Trimming cost V 5 bases and J 4 bases; bases outside gene matches: 23. The length of the CDR3 is 19 residues. Germline CDR1 SGHRS, CDR2 YFSETQ. The CDR3 loop is CASSYVVASDRGNYYEQYF. The CDR3 DNA is TGCGCCAGCAGTTACGTGGTCGCCTCAGACAGGGGAAATTATTACGAGCAGTACTTC.

This clonotype was detected a few times. The rearrangement uses TRBV12-3 or TRBV12-4 and TRBJ2-5; D unresolved. V shed 3 bases and J shed 2 bases, with 10 bases lying between them. CDR3 length: 14 residues. The CDR3 region is CASSFQSPQETQYF. In DNA, the CDR3 is TGTGCCAGCAGTTTTCAGAGTCCGCAAGAGACCCAGTACTTC.